This TCR beta chain comes out of a study of shared clonotypes between healthy human individuals. As for the study in general: The study used three CD4 naive, three CD4 memory, two CD8 naive and one CD8 memory plate per donor.

This CDR3 has 11 residues. The V and J ends lost 10 bases and 6 bases respectively, with 10 bases between them. The germline V gene encodes CDR1 MNHEY and CDR2 SVGAGI. The assay was immunoSEQ multiplex PCR, and TCRdb's table has in-frame clones only and misses some. This sample has over a million clones; around 78% occur once, and the top ten carry under 0.8%. Sequencing was carried out using memory CD4+ T cells from PBMCs. The subset denotes: CD45RA-negative fraction. The chain has TRBV6-5 and TRBJ2-1; D gene unclear. This TCR derives from a man aged 18 to 35 in good health. Some clones in this sample may be carry-over from other donors' samples. DNA of the CDR3: TGTGCCACCTCACGGAGCAATGAGCAGTTCTTC. This sequence encodes CATSRSNEQFF.